The rows below give T cell receptor beta chains drawn from one sample of a study of T cell changes during pregnancy in multiple sclerosis. Sequencing used immunoSEQ multiplex PCR; TCRdb keeps in-frame clones, though not all of them. The data hold tens of thousands of clones, with 92% observed a single time. The sequencing here drew on CD4+ T cells from peripheral blood mononuclear cells, taken after pregnancy. Source of these receptors: a female donor with multiple sclerosis, enrolled in a pregnancy study. Each CDR3 is given with its conserved first and last residue. D genes are given only for firm matches. Clone size is given for some rows only: seen once, a few or many times, or a class if the clone is expanded.

V,D,J,length,size,DNA,CDR3
TRBV9,TRBD2,TRBJ2-3,16,.,TGTGCCAGCAGCGTAGCGGCTAGCGGGATCACAGATACGCAGTATTTT,CASSVAASGITDTQYF
TRBV28,TRBD1,TRBJ1-2,15,.,TGTGCCAGCAGTTCACTACAGGGGAGTAACTATGGCTACACCTTC,CASSSLQGSNYGYTF
TRBV7-9,TRBD2,TRBJ2-5,15,.,TGTGCCAGCAGCTTAGGTAGCGGGAGTGCAGAGACCCAGTACTTC,CASSLGSGSAETQYF
TRBV13,.,TRBJ1-6,13,.,TGTGCCTCCCGGTCGGGGGGGAATTCACCCCTCCACTTT,CASRSGGNSPLHF
TRBV5-1,.,TRBJ1-2,16,.,TGCGCCAGCAGCTCAGGATGGCGGGACGACTACTATGGCTACACCTTC,CASSSGWRDDYYGYTF
TRBV15,.,TRBJ1-1,16,.,TGTGCCACCAGCAGAGAAGGTGGCAGGCTGAACACTGAAGCTTTCTTT,CATSREGGRLNTEAFF
TRBV25-1,TRBD1,TRBJ2-1,15,.,TGTGCCAGCAGTGAACAGGGGGCTCGTGTGGGTGAGCAGTTCTTC,CASSEQGARVGEQFF
TRBV9,TRBD2,TRBJ2-7,14,.,TGTGCCAGCAGCGGGACTAGCGGCTCCTACGAGCAGTACTTC,CASSGTSGSYEQYF
TRBV7-3,.,TRBJ1-1,13,.,TGTGCCAGCAGCTTAAGTAGGAACACTGAAGCTTTCTTT,CASSLSRNTEAFF
TRBV9,TRBD2,TRBJ2-3,18,.,TGTGCCAGCAGCGTAGGCCCCGGGAGGGCCGACGGCACAGATACGCAGTATTTT,CASSVGPGRADGTDTQYF
TRBV10-3,.,TRBJ2-5,14,.,TGTGCCATCTCCTCGCAGGACACACAAGAGACCCAGTACTTC,CAISSQDTQETQYF
TRBV19,TRBD1,TRBJ2-5,16,.,TGTGCCAGTAGTCCGAAGGGACAGGGACTCCAAGAGACCCAGTACTTC,CASSPKGQGLQETQYF
TRBV9,TRBD1,TRBJ2-1,15,.,TGTGCCAGCAGCGTAGGGGGACAGGGGGCAGCTGAGCAGTTCTTC,CASSVGGQGAAEQFF
TRBV7-3,.,TRBJ2-3,13,.,TGTGCCAGCAGCTTAACGCGTGCAGATACGCAGTATTTT,CASSLTRADTQYF
TRBV30,TRBD2,TRBJ2-7,12,.,TGTGCCTGGGCCCCCGGCGGGGGGAAGCAGTACTTC,CAWAPGGGKQYF
TRBV6-6,.,TRBJ2-2,12,.,TGTGCCAGCAGTCGGAACACCGGGGAGCTGTTTTTT,CASSRNTGELFF
TRBV29-1,TRBD1,TRBJ1-4,12,.,TGCAGCGTTTTACAGGGGAATGAAAAACTGTTTTTT,CSVLQGNEKLFF
TRBV5-6,TRBD1,TRBJ1-1,17,.,TGTGCCAGCAGCTTGGCGGGTTTGGGGACAGGGACCACTGAAGCTTTCTTT,CASSLAGLGTGTTEAFF
TRBV7-2,.,TRBJ2-5,15,.,TGTGCCAGCAGCTTAGCGGGGAGGCAGGAGGAGACCCAGTACTTC,CASSLAGRQEETQYF
TRBV7-9,.,TRBJ2-7,12,.,TGTGCCAGCAGCTTACAGGGGTACGAGCAGTACTTC,CASSLQGYEQYF
TRBV5-1,TRBD1,TRBJ2-7,15,.,TGCGCCAGCAGCGAACGTCCGGGACAGGTTAGCGAGCAGTACTTC,CASSERPGQVSEQYF
TRBV6-5,TRBD1,TRBJ1-2,13,.,TGTGCCAGCAGGGGACAGGGGGAAGCTGGCTACACCTTC,CASRGQGEAGYTF
TRBV6-5,.,TRBJ2-7,15,.,TGTGCCAGCAGTTACTCGTCAGGGGCCTCCTACGAGCAGTACTTC,CASSYSSGASYEQYF
TRBV5-6,TRBD1,TRBJ1-2,15,.,TGTGCCAGCAGCACCGGGACAGGGGATCGTGTGGGCTACACCTTC,CASSTGTGDRVGYTF
TRBV30,.,TRBJ2-2,13,.,TGTGCCTGGAGTGTACTCAGGGGCGGGGAGCTGTTTTTT,CAWSVLRGGELFF
TRBV6-6,TRBD1,TRBJ2-7,15,.,TGTGCCAGCAGTGGGGACAGGGGGCTGGTTGGGGAGCAGTACTTC,CASSGDRGLVGEQYF
TRBV11-3,.,TRBJ2-1,14,.,TGTGCCAGCAGAGGATCCAGGTCTGGTGATGAGCAGTTCTTC,CASRGSRSGDEQFF
TRBV29-1,.,TRBJ1-1,14,.,TGCAGCGCCGATATGGGCCGAACGAACACTGAAGCTTTCTTT,CSADMGRTNTEAFF
TRBV7-2,.,TRBJ2-7,16,.,TGTGCCAGCAGCCCGCAGGCCGGGACACTTTCCTACGAGCAGTACTTC,CASSPQAGTLSYEQYF
TRBV11-1,.,TRBJ2-1,15,.,TGTGCCAGCAGCTTCCTTCGGGGGTCCTACAATGAGCAGTTCTTC,CASSFLRGSYNEQFF
TRBV28,.,TRBJ2-3,17,.,TGTGCCAGCAGCGGAGGCGGGGCACAAGCTACTGGAGATACGCAGTATTTT,CASSGGGAQATGDTQYF
TRBV18,TRBD2,TRBJ2-1,15,.,TGTGCCAGCTCACCGATAGCGGGATCCAACAATGAGCAGTTCTTC,CASSPIAGSNNEQFF
TRBV13,.,TRBJ1-1,15,.,TGTGCCAGCAGCTTATCCGGCCAGGTGAGCACTGAAGCTTTCTTT,CASSLSGQVSTEAFF
TRBV4-2,TRBD2,TRBJ2-1,18,.,TGTGCCAGCAGCCAAGATCCAGTTAGCGGGAGCAGGTACAATGAGCAGTTCTTC,CASSQDPVSGSRYNEQFF
TRBV9,TRBD1,TRBJ2-1,13,.,TGTGCCAGCAGCGCCATAACAGGGGATGAGCAGTTCTTC,CASSAITGDEQFF
TRBV7-2,TRBD2,TRBJ2-3,15,.,TGTGCCAGCACCGGGGCTAGCGGGCCGACAGATACGCAGTATTTT,CASTGASGPTDTQYF
TRBV6-5,TRBD1,TRBJ1-2,15,.,TGTGCCAGCAGTTGGACAGGGAACTCTAACTATGGCTACACCTTC,CASSWTGNSNYGYTF
TRBV5-4,.,TRBJ1-2,14,once,TGTGCCAGCAGCCTTCAGGCAGGGGCGAGCGGCTACACCTTC,CASSLQAGASGYTF
TRBV7-6,TRBD1,TRBJ1-4,15,.,TGTGCCAGCAGCCCTCGACAGGGCGGGCACGAAAAACTGTTTTTT,CASSPRQGGHEKLFF
TRBV28,.,TRBJ2-5,11,.,TGTGCCAGCAGTTTAATCGGGACCCAGTACTTC,CASSLIGTQYF
TRBV7-9,TRBD2,TRBJ2-1,15,.,TGTGCCAGCAGAACCATCCGTCTAGCGGGTGATGAGCAGTTCTTC,CASRTIRLAGDEQFF
TRBV9,TRBD1,TRBJ2-7,15,.,TGTGCCAGCAGCTGGACAGGGGTGGATGATGACGAGCAGTACTTC,CASSWTGVDDDEQYF
TRBV19,TRBD1,TRBJ2-6,20,.,TGTGCCAGTAGTCATTCTATACCCGGGACAGGGGCCTCTGGGGCCAACGTCCTGACTTTC,CASSHSIPGTGASGANVLTF
TRBV30,.,TRBJ2-3,13,.,TGTGCCTGGAGTCCCGGTAGTAGTTATACGCAGTATTTT,CAWSPGSSYTQYF
TRBV6-1,TRBD2,TRBJ2-3,13,.,TGTGCCAGCATGGCCTGGGGGGGATTAGCGCAGTATTTT,CASMAWGGLAQYF
TRBV29-1,TRBD2,TRBJ2-1,11,.,TGCAGCGTTTCTCTAGCGGACGAGCAGTTCTTC,CSVSLADEQFF
TRBV7-2,.,TRBJ2-7,13,.,TGTGCCAGCAGCCGGTACGGGGACTACGAGCAGTACTTC,CASSRYGDYEQYF
TRBV11-2,TRBD2,TRBJ2-7,15,.,TGTGCCAGTGCCCCGGGACTAAGCTCGCAACACGAGCAGTACTTC,CASAPGLSSQHEQYF
TRBV7-2,.,TRBJ1-5,13,.,TGTGCCAGCAGCTTAGTTTCGGAGCAGCCCCAGCATTTT,CASSLVSEQPQHF
TRBV10-3,.,TRBJ1-5,12,.,TGTGCCTCGGGGGAAGGGAGTCAGCCCCAGCATTTT,CASGEGSQPQHF
TRBV5-1,.,TRBJ1-1,14,.,TGCGCCAGCAGCTTGTTACAGGTTTCCACTGAAGCTTTCTTT,CASSLLQVSTEAFF
TRBV7-2,.,TRBJ2-7,14,.,TGTGCCAGCAGCCCAGTACAGGGAACCTACGAGCAGTACTTC,CASSPVQGTYEQYF
TRBV6-5,TRBD1,TRBJ2-5,15,.,TGTGCCAGCAGTTACCACCGGACAGGCGGGGAGACCCAGTACTTC,CASSYHRTGGETQYF
TRBV7-9,.,TRBJ1-3,16,.,TGTGCCAGCAGCCCCGTCAGGGGTATCTCTGGAAACACCATATATTTT,CASSPVRGISGNTIYF
TRBV14,.,TRBJ2-5,15,few,TGTGCCAGCAGCGCACCTACAGGGTTCGGGGAGACCCAGTACTTC,CASSAPTGFGETQYF
TRBV11-1,.,TRBJ2-3,13,.,TGTGCCGGGGGGAGTTCTAGCACAGATACGCAGTATTTT,CAGGSSSTDTQYF
TRBV7-6,.,TRBJ2-2,21,.,TGTGCCAGCAGCTTCATAGGGAGGACAAGGACGGGCAAATCGAACACCGGGGAGCTGTTTTTT,CASSFIGRTRTGKSNTGELFF
TRBV7-7,.,TRBJ2-1,13,.,TGTGCTAGCAGCTTAATTCATGGCGGTGAGCAGTTCTTC,CASSLIHGGEQFF